Listed below are T cell receptor beta chains from one sample, sequenced in a study of PD-1 blockade in classical Hodgkin lymphoma. Profiling relied on immunoSEQ multiplex PCR, and the TCRdb table lists in-frame clones only, not all of them. The repertoire holds almost 95,000 clones, about 83% seen once, with about 15% in the top ten. Source: peripheral blood mononuclear cells (PBMCs), taken before the fourth cycle of nivolumab. The receptors were gathered from a human donor with classical Hodgkin lymphoma. Both conserved end residues are part of each CDR3. D genes are given only for firm matches. Not all rows give a size; the values are once, few, many and, for expanded clones, a class.

CDR3 protein: CASTPRGTSDEQYF
CDR3 DNA: TGCGCCAGCACTCCTCGCGGGACTAGCGACGAGCAGTACTTC
V gene: TRBV5-1
D gene: TRBD2
clone size: .
J gene: TRBJ2-7

CDR3 protein: CASSYSGLQPQHF
CDR3 DNA: TGTGCCAGCAGTTACTCAGGCCTTCAGCCCCAGCATTTT
V gene: TRBV6-6
D gene: .
clone size: .
J gene: TRBJ1-5

CDR3 protein: CASSPVGVGELFF
CDR3 DNA: TGTGCCAGCAGCCCGGTGGGGGTGGGGGAGCTGTTTTTT
V gene: TRBV5-6
D gene: .
clone size: .
J gene: TRBJ2-2

CDR3 protein: CASSPRGWRGSYGYTF
CDR3 DNA: TGTGCCAGCAGTCCCCGGGGGTGGAGGGGGAGCTATGGCTACACCTTC
V gene: TRBV28
D gene: .
clone size: .
J gene: TRBJ1-2

CDR3 protein: CASSLVQTAYGYTF
CDR3 DNA: TGTGCCAGCAGCTTAGTACAGACTGCCTATGGCTACACCTTC
V gene: TRBV7-2
D gene: .
clone size: many
J gene: TRBJ1-2

CDR3 protein: CASSLAPGGPDYEQYF
CDR3 DNA: TGTGCCAGCAGCTTAGCACCCGGCGGACCCGACTACGAGCAGTACTTC
V gene: TRBV7-2
D gene: .
clone size: .
J gene: TRBJ2-7

CDR3 protein: CASSSSGYNEQFF
CDR3 DNA: TGCGCCAGCAGCTCGAGCGGATACAATGAGCAGTTCTTC
V gene: TRBV5-1
D gene: .
clone size: .
J gene: TRBJ2-1

CDR3 protein: CASSPRVSHYEQYF
CDR3 DNA: TGTGCCAGTAGTCCCAGGGTTTCCCACTACGAGCAGTACTTC
V gene: TRBV19
D gene: .
clone size: .
J gene: TRBJ2-7

CDR3 protein: CASSLGISGAGKEQYF
CDR3 DNA: TGTGCCAGCAGCTTAGGTATTAGCGGGGCAGGGAAGGAGCAGTACTTC
V gene: TRBV7-2
D gene: TRBD2
clone size: .
J gene: TRBJ2-7

CDR3 protein: CASSLVLDETDTQYF
CDR3 DNA: TGCGCCAGCAGCCTAGTCCTCGACGAGACCGATACGCAGTATTTT
V gene: TRBV4-1
D gene: .
clone size: .
J gene: TRBJ2-3

CDR3 protein: CASSPAQGYNEQFF
CDR3 DNA: TGTGCCAGCAGCCCCGCCCAGGGCTACAATGAGCAGTTCTTC
V gene: TRBV7-6
D gene: .
clone size: .
J gene: TRBJ2-1

CDR3 protein: CASSYLGLVNTEAFF
CDR3 DNA: TGTGCCAGCAGTTATTTGGGGCTGGTGAACACTGAAGCTTTCTTT
V gene: TRBV6-6
D gene: .
clone size: .
J gene: TRBJ1-1

CDR3 protein: CASGTGFGEQYF
CDR3 DNA: TGTGCCAGCGGGACAGGTTTTGGCGAGCAGTACTTC
V gene: TRBV6-6
D gene: TRBD1
clone size: .
J gene: TRBJ2-7

CDR3 protein: CASSPEGLAGERAGELFF
CDR3 DNA: TGTGCCAGCAGCCCAGAGGGACTAGCGGGAGAGCGGGCCGGGGAGCTGTTTTTT
V gene: TRBV4-2
D gene: TRBD2
clone size: few
J gene: TRBJ2-2

CDR3 protein: CASSLETPNYGYTF
CDR3 DNA: TGCGCCAGCAGCTTGGAAACACCTAACTATGGCTACACCTTC
V gene: TRBV5-1
D gene: .
clone size: .
J gene: TRBJ1-2

CDR3 protein: CASSGNTGIMNTEAFF
CDR3 DNA: TGCGCCAGCAGCGGGAATACGGGAATCATGAACACTGAAGCTTTCTTT
V gene: TRBV5-1
D gene: .
clone size: .
J gene: TRBJ1-1

CDR3 protein: CASSLDLYGYTF
CDR3 DNA: TGTGCCAGCAGTTTAGACCTTTATGGCTACACCTTC
V gene: TRBV28
D gene: .
clone size: .
J gene: TRBJ1-2

CDR3 protein: CAIRGDGTEAFF
CDR3 DNA: TGTGCCATCAGAGGGGATGGCACTGAAGCTTTCTTT
V gene: TRBV10-3
D gene: .
clone size: .
J gene: TRBJ1-1

CDR3 protein: CASSFGVYNEQFF
CDR3 DNA: TGTGCCAGCAGCTTCGGAGTCTACAATGAGCAGTTCTTC
V gene: TRBV7-8
D gene: .
clone size: .
J gene: TRBJ2-1

CDR3 protein: CASSSRLGPGANVLTF
CDR3 DNA: TGTGCCAGCAGCTCCCGACTAGGACCTGGGGCCAACGTCCTGACTTTC
V gene: TRBV5-4
D gene: .
clone size: once
J gene: TRBJ2-6

CDR3 protein: CASSNLPNYGYTF
CDR3 DNA: TGTGCCAGCAGCAATCTTCCTAACTATGGCTACACCTTC
V gene: TRBV21-1
D gene: .
clone size: .
J gene: TRBJ1-2

CDR3 protein: CSVVENYGYTF
CDR3 DNA: TGCAGCGTTGTAGAGAACTATGGCTACACCTTC
V gene: TRBV29-1
D gene: .
clone size: .
J gene: TRBJ1-2

CDR3 protein: CASTLLAGGGLSFF
CDR3 DNA: TGTGCCAGCACTCTTCTAGCGGGAGGGGGACTCTCATTCTTC
V gene: TRBV7-6
D gene: TRBD2
clone size: .
J gene: TRBJ2-1

CDR3 protein: CSGMADEKLFF
CDR3 DNA: TGCAGCGGCATGGCGGATGAAAAACTGTTTTTT
V gene: TRBV20-1
D gene: .
clone size: .
J gene: TRBJ1-4

CDR3 protein: CAILGTANTEAFF
CDR3 DNA: TGTGCCATCTTAGGGACAGCGAACACTGAAGCTTTCTTT
V gene: TRBV10-3
D gene: TRBD1
clone size: .
J gene: TRBJ1-1

CDR3 protein: CASTTSGTSSYEQYF
CDR3 DNA: TGTGCCAGCACCACTAGCGGGACTAGCTCCTACGAGCAGTACTTC
V gene: TRBV7-2
D gene: TRBD2
clone size: .
J gene: TRBJ2-7

CDR3 protein: CASSRVPGTQYF
CDR3 DNA: TGTGCCAGCAGCAGGGTTCCGGGGACCCAGTACTTC
V gene: TRBV14
D gene: .
clone size: .
J gene: TRBJ2-5

CDR3 protein: CASSARGGYEQYF
CDR3 DNA: TGTGCCAGTAGTGCGCGAGGGGGCTACGAGCAGTACTTC
V gene: TRBV19
D gene: .
clone size: .
J gene: TRBJ2-7

CDR3 protein: CASSLDPQRSGELFF
CDR3 DNA: TGTGCCAGCAGCTTAGATCCCCAACGGAGCGGGGAGCTGTTTTTT
V gene: TRBV11-2
D gene: .
clone size: .
J gene: TRBJ2-2

CDR3 protein: CASVPGGRGEQYF
CDR3 DNA: TGTGCCAGTGTCCCCGGGGGGCGCGGCGAGCAGTACTTC
V gene: TRBV28
D gene: .
clone size: .
J gene: TRBJ2-7

CDR3 protein: CASSTSIHNEQFF
CDR3 DNA: TGTGCCAGCAGTACTAGCATCCACAATGAGCAGTTCTTC
V gene: TRBV7-2
D gene: .
clone size: .
J gene: TRBJ2-1

CDR3 protein: CASSIDLRQNYGYTF
CDR3 DNA: TGTGCCAGTAGTATAGATCTACGACAGAACTATGGCTACACCTTC
V gene: TRBV19
D gene: .
clone size: few
J gene: TRBJ1-2

CDR3 protein: CASSPPGTGRNEQYF
CDR3 DNA: TGTGCCAGCTCACCACCCGGGACAGGGAGGAACGAGCAGTACTTC
V gene: TRBV18
D gene: TRBD1
clone size: .
J gene: TRBJ2-7

CDR3 protein: CASSPRSGTWETQYF
CDR3 DNA: TGTGCCAGCAGCCCCCGATCGGGGACTTGGGAGACCCAGTACTTC
V gene: TRBV9
D gene: .
clone size: .
J gene: TRBJ2-5

CDR3 protein: CASSRGLAPGELFF
CDR3 DNA: TGTGCCAGCAGCAGGGGACTAGCGCCCGGGGAGCTGTTTTTT
V gene: TRBV11-3
D gene: TRBD2
clone size: .
J gene: TRBJ2-2

CDR3 protein: CASSLVAGGETQYF
CDR3 DNA: TGTGCCAGCAGCTTAGTAGCGGGCGGGGAGACCCAGTACTTC
V gene: TRBV11-2
D gene: TRBD2
clone size: .
J gene: TRBJ2-5

CDR3 protein: CASRFPDRLSYEQYF
CDR3 DNA: TGCGCCAGCAGGTTTCCAGATAGACTCTCCTACGAGCAGTACTTC
V gene: TRBV5-1
D gene: .
clone size: .
J gene: TRBJ2-7

CDR3 protein: CASSIVTGFEQYF
CDR3 DNA: TGTGCCAGTAGTATAGTTACCGGGTTCGAGCAGTACTTC
V gene: TRBV19
D gene: .
clone size: .
J gene: TRBJ2-7

CDR3 protein: CASSTSGWVGGYTF
CDR3 DNA: TGTGCCAGCAGCACCTCGGGATGGGTCGGTGGCTACACCTTC
V gene: TRBV7-9
D gene: .
clone size: .
J gene: TRBJ1-2

CDR3 protein: CASSLDSSGWEPQHF
CDR3 DNA: TGTGCCAGCAGCTTGGACAGCTCCGGATGGGAGCCCCAGCATTTT
V gene: TRBV5-8
D gene: .
clone size: .
J gene: TRBJ1-5

CDR3 protein: CASTPGLGKYNEQFF
CDR3 DNA: TGTGCCAGCACACCGGGACTAGGTAAATACAATGAGCAGTTCTTC
V gene: TRBV6-1
D gene: TRBD2
clone size: .
J gene: TRBJ2-1

CDR3 protein: CASTIPILRGHNEQFF
CDR3 DNA: TGTGCCAGCACGATACCGATACTCCGTGGTCACAATGAGCAGTTCTTC
V gene: TRBV18
D gene: .
clone size: .
J gene: TRBJ2-1

CDR3 protein: CASSTRSTIRSEAFF
CDR3 DNA: TGTGCCAGTAGTACGCGATCCACAATAAGAAGTGAAGCTTTCTTT
V gene: TRBV19
D gene: .
clone size: once
J gene: TRBJ1-1

CDR3 protein: CASSLAVEIYTF
CDR3 DNA: TGTGCCAGCAGCTTAGCCGTAGAAATCTACACCTTC
V gene: TRBV7-9
D gene: .
clone size: .
J gene: TRBJ1-2

CDR3 protein: CASVLTPGRPSEAFF
CDR3 DNA: TGTGCCAGTGTACTCACCCCCGGGAGGCCCTCTGAAGCTTTCTTT
V gene: TRBV6-6
D gene: .
clone size: .
J gene: TRBJ1-1

CDR3 protein: CASGREFQETQYF
CDR3 DNA: TGTGCCAGCGGGAGGGAGTTCCAAGAGACCCAGTACTTC
V gene: TRBV6-1
D gene: TRBD2
clone size: .
J gene: TRBJ2-5

CDR3 protein: CASSSLAGEANTGELFF
CDR3 DNA: TGTGCCAGCAGCTCCCTCGCCGGGGAGGCGAACACCGGGGAGCTGTTTTTT
V gene: TRBV11-2
D gene: .
clone size: .
J gene: TRBJ2-2

CDR3 protein: CASTPGTGGTDTQYF
CDR3 DNA: TGTGCCAGCACCCCCGGGACAGGGGGCACAGATACGCAGTATTTT
V gene: TRBV25-1
D gene: TRBD1
clone size: .
J gene: TRBJ2-3

CDR3 protein: CASSRTSGTYEQYF
CDR3 DNA: TGTGCCAGCAGCCGGACTAGCGGGACCTACGAGCAGTACTTC
V gene: TRBV7-9
D gene: TRBD2
clone size: .
J gene: TRBJ2-7

CDR3 protein: CSVPSGSTDTQYF
CDR3 DNA: TGCAGCGTTCCTAGCGGGAGCACAGATACGCAGTATTTT
V gene: TRBV29-1
D gene: TRBD2
clone size: .
J gene: TRBJ2-3

CDR3 protein: CASRGTGELFF
CDR3 DNA: TGCGCCAGCAGGGGGACCGGGGAGCTGTTTTTT
V gene: TRBV10-2
D gene: .
clone size: .
J gene: TRBJ2-2

CDR3 protein: CAWSRQGGNTIYF
CDR3 DNA: TGTGCCTGGAGTCGTCAGGGGGGAAACACCATATATTTT
V gene: TRBV30
D gene: .
clone size: .
J gene: TRBJ1-3